These 8 T cell receptor beta chains came from one sample sequenced in a study of blood T cell repertoires in COVID-19. Some clones are missing from TCRdb's copy, which holds only in-frame ones; the method was immunoSEQ multiplex PCR. The table shows over 65,000 clones, with 75% to 90% occurring only once. The sequencing sample was made of peripheral blood. The receptors stem from a man between 25 and 39 years old with acute or convalescent COVID-19.

Here the CDR3 DNA reads TGCGCCAGCAGCCAAGCACAGGGATGCAATCAGCCCCAGCATTTT. It specifies CASSQAQGCNQPQHF. The chain recombines TRBV4-1 with TRBJ1-5; TRBD1 is a possible D gene (6 bases). The CDR3 is 15 residues long. CDR1 is MGHRA, CDR2 YSYEKL, per germline. Trimming cost V 1 base and J 2 bases, with 9 bases left between them.

The chain carries TRBV6-6 and TRBJ2-7; perhaps TRBD2 as D (6 bases). V dropped 8 bases and J dropped 3 bases, with 11 bases sitting between them. The CDR3 runs 12 residues. Germline-derived CDR1 and CDR2 are MNHNY and SVGAGI (reference sequence). The CDR3 region is CASQDYNYEQYF. CDR3 nucleotide sequence: TGTGCCAGCCAGGACTACAACTACGAGCAGTACTTC.

The rearrangement uses TRBV4-1 and TRBJ2-2; no clear D gene. Germline V CDR1 and CDR2: MGHRA, YSYEKL. The CDR3 sequence is 14 residues long. With 2 bases removed from V and 5 bases from J, the gap between germline ends came to 9 bases. The CDR3 loop is CASSQLVGTGELFF. The DNA for the CDR3 is TGCGCCAGCAGCCAACTAGTTGGAACCGGGGAGCTGTTTTTT.

The J gene is TRBJ1-4, the V gene TRBV28; the D gene is possibly TRBD1 (6 bases). In germline, CDR1 is MDHEN, CDR2 SYDVKM. The germline V and J ends were trimmed by 8 bases and 4 bases, with 17 bases remaining between them. The CDR3 length is 15 residues. CDR3 sequence reads: CASAVLGTSNEKLFF. CDR3 DNA sequence: TGTGCCAGCGCCGTACTAGGGACAAGTAATGAAAAACTGTTTTTT.

The V call is TRBV19, the J call TRBJ1-5; TRBD1 aligns across 7 bases. Germline-derived CDR1 and CDR2 are LNHDA and SQIVND (reference sequence). The CDR3 is 14 residues long. After removal of 4 bases from V and 7 bases from J, the junction contained 7 bases not matched to a gene. The CDR3 bases are TGTGCCAGTAGTACGACAGGGCCGTTCCAGCCCCAGCATTTT. It translates to CASSTTGPFQPQHF.

This clone has just one count. The chain joins TRBV7-3 to TRBJ2-1; D is perhaps TRBD1 (6 bases). Germline V lookup: CDR1 SGHTA, CDR2 FQGTGA. Trimming shortened V by 4 bases and J by 7 bases, and 17 bases separated the two germline ends. The CDR3 is 15 amino acids. The CDR3 reads CASSSGAAWGNEQFF. DNA of the CDR3: TGTGCCAGCAGCTCAGGGGCTGCGTGGGGGAATGAGCAGTTCTTC.

This clone occurred a few times. The rearrangement links TRBV7-2 to TRBJ2-7, with D unresolved. CDR1 is SGHTA and CDR2 is FQGNSA in the germline V gene. V lost 3 bases and J lost 2, with 5 bases in between. The CDR3 has 12 residues. This CDR3 reads CASSFRPYEQYF. CDR3 bases: TGTGCCAGCAGCTTCAGGCCCTACGAGCAGTACTTC.

CDR3 sequence (DNA): TGTGCCAGCAGGGCGAGCGGTTGGACTGAAGCTTTCTTT. Translated, it gives CASRASGWTEAFF. The chain is built from TRBV6-5 and TRBJ1-1; D gene uncertain. Germline lookup yields CDR1 MNHEY and CDR2 SVGAGI. The CDR3 covers 13 residues. Deletions cut 6 bases from V and 5 bases from J, with 13 bases between.